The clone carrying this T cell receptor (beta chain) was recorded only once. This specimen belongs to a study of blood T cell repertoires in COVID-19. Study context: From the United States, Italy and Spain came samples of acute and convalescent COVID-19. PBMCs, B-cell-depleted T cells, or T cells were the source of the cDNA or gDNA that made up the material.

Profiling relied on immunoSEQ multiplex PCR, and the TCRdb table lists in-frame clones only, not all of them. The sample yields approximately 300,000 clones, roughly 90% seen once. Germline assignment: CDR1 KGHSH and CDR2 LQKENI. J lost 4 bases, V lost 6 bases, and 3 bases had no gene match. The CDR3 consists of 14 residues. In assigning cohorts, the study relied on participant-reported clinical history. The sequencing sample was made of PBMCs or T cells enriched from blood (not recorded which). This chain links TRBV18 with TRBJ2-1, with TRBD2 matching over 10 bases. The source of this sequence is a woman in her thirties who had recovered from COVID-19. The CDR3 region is CASSPTSGYNEQFF. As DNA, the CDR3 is TGTGCCAGCTCGCCGACTAGCGGGTACAATGAGCAGTTCTTC.